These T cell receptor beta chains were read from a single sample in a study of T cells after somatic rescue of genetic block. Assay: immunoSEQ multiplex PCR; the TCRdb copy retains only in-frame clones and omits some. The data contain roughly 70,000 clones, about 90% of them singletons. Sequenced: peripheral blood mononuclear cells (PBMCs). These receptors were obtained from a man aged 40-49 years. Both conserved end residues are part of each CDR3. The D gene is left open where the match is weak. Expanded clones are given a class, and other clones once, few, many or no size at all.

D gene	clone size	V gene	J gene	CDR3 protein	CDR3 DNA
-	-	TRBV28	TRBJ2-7	CASSDSVGAYEQYF	TGTGCCAGCAGTGACAGTGTAGGCGCCTACGAGCAGTACTTC
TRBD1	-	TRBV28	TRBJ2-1	CASLNRDRFYNEQFF	TGTGCCAGTTTGAACCGGGACAGATTTTACAATGAGCAGTTCTTC
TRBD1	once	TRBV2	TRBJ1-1	CASSRGRGYTEAFF	TGTGCCAGCAGCAGGGGGCGCGGCTACACTGAAGCTTTCTTT
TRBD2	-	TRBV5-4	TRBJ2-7	CASSPGTSGSSEQYF	TGTGCCAGCAGCCCTGGGACTAGCGGGAGTAGCGAGCAGTACTTC
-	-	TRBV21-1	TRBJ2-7	CAIPYEQYF	TGTGCCATCCCCTACGAGCAGTACTTC
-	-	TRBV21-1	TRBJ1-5	CASNTYPRCRSNQPQHF	TGTGCCAGCAACACCTACCCTCGGTGCAGGTCCAATCAGCCCCAGCATTTT
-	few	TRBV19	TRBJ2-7	CATGNPLYEQYF	TGTGCGACGGGGAACCCTCTCTACGAGCAGTACTTC
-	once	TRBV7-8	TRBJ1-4	CASSLGINEQKLFF	TGTGCCAGCAGCTTAGGTATCAACGAACAAAAACTGTTTTTT
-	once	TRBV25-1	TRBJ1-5	CASSDPGDYSNQPQHF	TGTGCCAGCAGTGACCCAGGGGATTATAGCAATCAGCCCCAGCATTTT
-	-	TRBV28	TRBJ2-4	CASSRLDFKLAKNIQYF	TGTGCCAGCAGTCGCCTCGACTTCAAACTAGCCAAAAACATTCAGTACTTC
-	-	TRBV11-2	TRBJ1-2	CASSFQTRYGYTF	TGTGCCAGCAGCTTTCAGACCCGCTATGGCTACACCTTC
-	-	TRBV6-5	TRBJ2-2	CASSYDPGSRTGELFF	TGTGCCAGCAGTTACGACCCGGGGAGTCGTACCGGGGAGCTGTTTTTT
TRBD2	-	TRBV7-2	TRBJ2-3	CASSLRGGRTDTQYF	TGTGCCAGCAGCTTAAGGGGCGGGAGGACGGATACGCAGTATTTT
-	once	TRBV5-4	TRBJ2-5	CASSLGLGETQYF	TGTGCCAGCAGCTTGGGACTAGGGGAGACCCAGTACTTC
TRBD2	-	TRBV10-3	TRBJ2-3	CATQSKLGLAGVADTQYF	TGTGCCACCCAAAGCAAACTAGGACTAGCGGGAGTGGCAGATACGCAGTATTTT
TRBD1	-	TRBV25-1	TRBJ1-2	CASSEMEDRVLGYTF	TGTGCCAGCAGTGAAATGGAGGACAGGGTCTTAGGCTACACCTTC
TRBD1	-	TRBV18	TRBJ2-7	CASSPDRAEEQYF	TGTGCCAGCTCACCCGACAGGGCTGAGGAGCAGTACTTC
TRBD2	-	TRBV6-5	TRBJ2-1	CASSYSSGGVEQFF	TGTGCCAGCAGTTACTCATCGGGGGGGGTTGAGCAGTTCTTC
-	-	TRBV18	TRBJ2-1	CASSLLEGIHNEQFF	TGTGCCAGCTCACTACTGGAGGGGATCCACAATGAGCAGTTCTTC
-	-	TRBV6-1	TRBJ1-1	CASSLVADTEAFF	TGTGCCAGCAGTTTGGTTGCCGACACTGAAGCTTTCTTT
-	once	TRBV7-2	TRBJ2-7	CASSPLGLSEQYF	TGTGCCAGCAGCCCCTTGGGTCTCTCCGAGCAGTACTTC
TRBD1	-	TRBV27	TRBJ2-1	CASRGQGADEQFF	TGTGCCAGCAGGGGACAGGGGGCCGATGAGCAGTTCTTC
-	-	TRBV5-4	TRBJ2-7	CASSNGGTLYEQYF	TGTGCCAGCAGCAACGGTGGGACTTTATACGAGCAGTACTTC
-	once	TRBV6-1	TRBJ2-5	CASRVTGKTQYF	TGTGCCAGCAGGGTGACAGGAAAGACCCAGTACTTC
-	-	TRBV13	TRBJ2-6	CASSSTRSGANVLTF	TGTGCCAGCAGCTCGACAAGATCTGGGGCCAACGTCCTGACTTTC
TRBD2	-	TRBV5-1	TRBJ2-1	CASSFDSGRDNEQFF	TGCGCCAGCAGCTTTGATAGCGGGAGGGACAATGAGCAGTTCTTC
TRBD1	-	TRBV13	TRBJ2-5	CASSSRGLGQETQYF	TGTGCCAGCAGCTCCAGGGGGCTGGGGCAAGAGACCCAGTACTTC
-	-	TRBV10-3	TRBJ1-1	CAITPGRAGTEAFF	TGTGCCATCACCCCGGGGAGGGCGGGCACTGAAGCTTTCTTT
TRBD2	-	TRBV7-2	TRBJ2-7	CASSPFSGGFVEQYF	TGTGCCAGCAGCCCCTTTAGCGGGGGATTTGTCGAGCAGTACTTC
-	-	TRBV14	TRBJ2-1	CASSQGLQIYNEQFF	TGTGCCAGCAGCCAAGGACTCCAGATCTACAATGAGCAGTTCTTC
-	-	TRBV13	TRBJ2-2	CASSLGGGANTGELFF	TGTGCCAGCAGCTTAGGTGGCGGAGCGAACACCGGGGAGCTGTTTTTT
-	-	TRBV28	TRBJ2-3	CASSNRGSSTDTQYF	TGTGCCAGCAGCAACCGAGGGAGTAGCACAGATACGCAGTATTTT
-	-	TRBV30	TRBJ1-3	CAWSVGSSSGNTIYF	TGTGCCTGGAGTGTAGGTTCGAGCTCTGGAAACACCATATATTTT